This record covers a single T cell receptor (beta chain). The antigen is not known. TRB rearrangements were amplified by touch-down multiplex PCR with mixed TRB-A/B primers. TCRdb re-called the multiplex PCR reads; every CDR3 protein appears as one record, without DNA. The sample has thousands of distinct CDR3 sequences. This sample is drawn from a study of T cell clusters in autoimmune cytopenias. Study background: TRB sequencing had a median around 52,000 reads and about 2,500 distinct clonotypes per sample.

Findings of the study overall: Clustering suggested that physiological T cell clusters were missing in primary autoimmune cytopenia patients. Comparing secondary cytopenia with chronic lymphocytic leukemia showed no cluster-lack signature, apparently masked by lymphoma repertoire.

Per the germline V gene, CDR1 is KGHSH and CDR2 is LQKENI. The CDR3 has 16 residues. TRB amplification used roughly 250 ng of peripheral blood genomic DNA. Input material: peripheral blood. This receptor was taken from a human donor with an autoimmune cytopenia or autoimmune hepatitis (not recorded which). The V and J genes are TRBV18 and TRBJ2-3; the D call from TCRdb, TRBD2, cannot be confirmed without DNA. CDR3 loop: CASSPPTSGTTDTQYF.